This T cell receptor beta chain was captured by sequencing in a study of metastatic and nonmetastatic thyroid tumors. Study at large: Both malignant and benign thyroid patients supplied peripheral blood and tumor or nodule tissue samples, across which the repertoires of these patients were then compared. General observations from the study: Significantly greater TCR beta diversity was reportedly found in malignant thyroid tumors than in benign nodules (in blood and tumor).

Patients underwent thyroid surgery, and none had received any treatment before it. Under the authors' procedure: Using the CDR3 differences seen across clinicopathological groups, the authors built a distant-metastasis classifier for papillary thyroid cancer, which was meant to discriminate distant-metastatic patients. TCRdb re-called clones from the PCR reads using MiXCR. Clone size and V and J calls follow TCRdb, not the original study. Here the sample spans fewer than 100,000 clones, 15% being singletons. About this clone itself: What it binds is not known.

CDR1 KGHSH and CDR2 LQKENI come from the germline V gene. The ends were cut back, 4 bases at V and 3 bases at J, with 11 bases in the middle. The CDR3 has 14 amino acids. V is TRBV18 and J is TRBJ2-3, with D possibly being TRBD2 (5 bases). Sequenced input: blood. The receptor's source is a female donor with papillary thyroid cancer or a benign thyroid nodule (not recorded which). Some clones in this sample may be carry-over from other donors' samples. The CDR3 protein is CASSLSPGTDTQYF. The CDR3 nucleotides read TGTGCCAGCTCACTTTCGCCGGGGACAGATACGCAGTATTTT.